Presented here are 8 T cell receptor beta chains from one specimen sequenced in a study of vaccination and CD4 T cells after COVID-19. Sequencing of the DNA from cultured CD4+ T cells was carried out with the Oncomine TCR Beta short-read assay. In TCRdb, the PCR reads were re-called with MiXCR into one record per CDR3 protein. The sample has about 18,000 distinct CDR3 sequences; about three quarters are singletons. Treatment of the sample: approximately 11-day PBMC culture with coronavirus spike peptide pools or control peptides (ViraFEST assay). These receptors are not linked to any known antigen. The sample consisted of CD4+ T cells from blood, cultured in vitro, taken after SARS-CoV-2 vaccination. Receptor source: a human donor who received a COVID-19 vaccine.

This rearrangement joins TRBV12-3 or TRBV12-4 to TRBJ2-3; 15 bases are shared with TRBD2. V lost 4 bases and J lost 0; bases outside the gene matches: 11. The CDR3 is 20 residues long. CDR3 protein: CASSSAPGTSGGRSTDTQYF. The CDR3 DNA is TGTGCCAGCAGTTCCGCCCCCGGGACTAGCGGGGGGCGTAGCACAGATACGCAGTATTTT.

V and J are TRBV2 and TRBJ1-1, with a weak D call TRBD1 (5 bases). CDR3 length: 14 amino acids. CDR1 is SNHLY and CDR2 is FYNNEI in the germline V gene. V lost 6 bases to trimming and J lost 4 bases, with 15 bases between them. The CDR3 is CASSAGTLTTEAFF. Written as DNA, the CDR3 is TGTGCCAGCAGCGCCGGGACTTTGACCACTGAAGCTTTCTTT.

This chain connects TRBV25-1 to TRBJ1-5; D unclear. This CDR3 comprises 14 residues. Germline CDR1 reads MGHDK; CDR2 reads SYGVNS. The ends were cut back, 4 bases at V and 3 bases at J, with 10 bases in the middle. CDR3 loop: CASSGPPNNQPQHF. The CDR3 DNA follows: TGTGCCAGCAGTGGGCCCCCGAACAATCAGCCCCAGCATTTT.

The V gene is TRBV20-1, the J gene TRBJ1-5; 7 positions agree with TRBD1. The CDR3 is 16 residues long. Germline assignment: CDR1 DFQATT and CDR2 SNEGSKA (reference sequence). The CDR3: CSARTGISDSNQPQHF. CDR3 sequence (DNA): TGCAGCGCCCGGACAGGAATCTCGGATAGCAATCAGCCCCAGCATTTT.

The rearrangement joins TRBV11-2 to TRBJ2-5; TRBD1 matches 8 bases. Trimming cost V 4 bases and J 7 bases; bases outside gene matches: 26. Germline V lookup: CDR1 SGHAT, CDR2 FQNNGV. The CDR3 totals 20 residues. The CDR3 reads CASSSTPRTGHPRDRTTQYF. In nucleotides, the CDR3 is TGTGCCAGCAGCTCCACCCCCCGGACAGGGCACCCACGTGATCGGACGACCCAGTACTTC.

This rearrangement joins TRBV19 to TRBJ1-5; TRBD1 is a possible D gene (6 bases). The CDR3 consists of 15 residues. Germline assignment: CDR1 LNHDA and CDR2 SQIVND (reference sequence). The V end lost 4 bases, the J end lost 6 bases, and 16 bases lay between the germline ends. Here the CDR3 DNA reads TGTGCCAGTAGTACACCGGGGCAGGGGACTCAGCCCCAGCATTTT. Amino acids: CASSTPGQGTQPQHF.

This clonotype appeared a few times. The rearrangement joins TRBV12-3 or TRBV12-4 to TRBJ1-1, with D uncertain. This CDR3 spans 14 amino acids. V shed 2 bases and J shed 6 bases, with 13 bases lying between them. This CDR3 is CASSLSVTRAEAFF. The CDR3 nucleotides read TGTGCCAGCAGTTTATCGGTCACAAGGGCTGAAGCTTTCTTT.

This clonotype was detected only once. The chain is built from TRBV7-2 and TRBJ1-5; TRBD1 matches 9 bases. The J segment lost 5 bases and the V segment lost 1 base, leaving 15 bases of the junction unmatched. Per germline, CDR1 SGHTA and CDR2 FQGNSA. This CDR3 contains 19 residues. The CDR3 DNA follows: TGTGCCAGCAGCTTAGTGGGAACTTACAGGGGGCGGGCCCATCAGCCCCAGCATTTT. Translation: CASSLVGTYRGRAHQPQHF.